This T cell receptor (beta chain) was obtained from a study of Ad26.COV2.S vaccination and SARS-CoV-2 variants. Study context: The donor belonged to the COV1001 Ad26.COV2.S trial arm. Intramuscularly, Ad26.COV2.S was given either once or twice, 56 days apart.

Documented treatment: over 15 received Ad26.COV2.S at low or high dose, single or two shots; about 5 received placebo; per-sample allocation not given. Specimen acquisition occurred on day 63 following the initial vaccine or placebo injection. In Boston, an adult donor aged 18-55 years took part. This clone has a single count. Its antigen is unidentified. Assay used: immunoSEQ multiplex PCR; TCRdb lists only in-frame clones, some missing. The sample consists of more than 300,000 clones, about nine tenths of them appearing once. Study-wide results and caveats: Vaccinees showed greater spike-specific TCR breadth than placebo recipients.

Germline CDR1 reads LGHDT; CDR2 reads YNNKEL (reference sequence). The V gene lost 1 base and the J gene lost 6 bases, with 16 bases spanning the gap. This CDR3 has 16 amino acids. The chain has TRBV3-1 (or the pseudogene TRBV3-2) and TRBJ2-1, with D uncertain. The material was peripheral blood, obtained in a trial of Ad26.COV2.S vaccine versus placebo. The source of this sequence is a person aged 18 to 65 who received the Ad26.COV2.S COVID-19 vaccine or a placebo. CDR3: CASSQGPQFGANEQFF. The CDR3 DNA reads TGTGCCAGCAGCCAAGGCCCACAGTTCGGAGCCAATGAGCAGTTCTTC.